The TCR beta chain described here comes from a study of CD8 T cells in Susac syndrome. Study-wide results and limits: The relatively small number of individuals in the TCR sequencing and HLA analysis was acknowledged by the study.

Reverse transcription used about 0.5 to 1 ug RNA and random hexamers. The CDR3 of TCR beta was amplified by immunoSEQ multiplex PCR across 54 Vbeta and 13 Jbeta. TCRdb re-derived calls from the immunoSEQ multiplex PCR reads in MiXCR, one entry per CDR3 protein. This repertoire shows some 150,000 distinct CDR3 sequences, roughly 96% found once; its top ten account for roughly 0.16%. Worth noting for this clonotype: The target antigen is unknown.

V lost 4 bases and J lost 2, with 12 bases in between. The CDR3 runs to 14 residues. Germline loops: CDR1 SQVTM, CDR2 ANQGSEA. Negative magnetic isolation gave CD8+ and CD4+ cells; FACS enriched CD8+ TEMRA. This sequence originates from a human donor with multiple sclerosis. Specimen: CD8+ T cells from PBMCs. J is TRBJ2-1 and V is TRBV29-1, with D maybe TRBD1 (6 bases). The CDR3 DNA is TGCAGCGTTGGAGAGGGGGAACCCTACAATGAGCAGTTCTTC. Its translation: CSVGEGEPYNEQFF.